This T cell receptor beta chain was recovered during a study of blood T cell repertoires in COVID-19. Under the authors' procedure: Scientists estimated how many nucleated cells there were by amplifying reference gene primers. The table came from immunoSEQ multiplex PCR; TCRdb's copy has only in-frame clones and leaves some out. The D gene and trimming were derived from the DNA, and the V and J assignments and clone size from that table. This sample has 180,000 or so clones, with around 90% found just once. The source is a man aged 45-65 years with acute or convalescent COVID-19. Sequencing used peripheral blood.

The CDR3, as DNA: TGTGCCAGCAGCGCCTACGGGGTTACCACTGAAGCTTTCTTT. This sequence encodes CASSAYGVTTEAFF. The rearrangement links TRBV7-2 to TRBJ1-1; D uncertain. The CDR3 consists of 14 residues. The germline V and J ends were trimmed by 5 bases and 4 bases, with 14 bases remaining between them. Germline CDR1 reads SGHTA; CDR2 reads FQGNSA.